Each of the 11 T cell receptor beta chains below was sequenced from the same sample in a study of PD-1 blockade in classical Hodgkin lymphoma (TCRdb year 2020). The library was made by the immunoSEQ multiplex PCR assay. Here the immuneACCESS table is served through TCRdb, limited to in-frame sequences with V and J called. Missing clones are a known gap in these copies; in checked studies unresolved V genes cover under half, and the rest lacks a known reason. The table for this sample lists fewer than 3,500 clones; roughly 74% of them were counted only once. Less than 20% of the sample rests with the top ten. What the time point label conveys for this sample: cycle 1 day 1 (C1D1), immediately before nivolumab initiation. Every trial patient had relapsed following autologous stem cell transplantation, and prior brentuximab vedotin exposure was what differed among cohorts A, B and C. CD8+ T cells were purified from thawed PBMCs by magnetic negative selection with a Miltenyi CD8+ T cell isolation kit.

The material sequenced was CD8+ T cells from blood, taken at baseline. These receptors came from a human donor with classical Hodgkin lymphoma.

The rearrangement links TRBV6-5 to TRBJ1-1; D gene uncertain. This CDR3 has 14 amino acids. Germline V gene data show CDR1 as MNHEY and CDR2 as SVGAGI. With 6 bases removed from V and 1 base from J, the gap between germline ends came to 12 bases. The CDR3: CASRGLSGNTEAFF. The CDR3 DNA reads as TGTGCCAGCAGGGGTCTTAGTGGGAACACTGAAGCTTTCTTT.

CDR3 region: CASSHTRNSLYEQYF. CDR3 DNA sequence: TGTGCCAGCAGCCACACCAGGAATAGTTTGTACGAGCAGTACTTC. The chain uses TRBV7-9 and TRBJ2-7; D ambiguous. Germline lookup yields CDR1 SEHNR and CDR2 FQNEAQ (reference sequence). The CDR3 is made up of 15 amino acids. V was trimmed by 5 bases and J by 4 bases, leaving 18 bases between them.

The chain employs TRBV29-1 and TRBJ2-7; 11 positions match TRBD2. CDR1 SQVTM and CDR2 ANQGSEA come from the germline V gene. The CDR3 has 14 residues. Germline trimming cut 7 bases from V and 2 bases from J; bases unmatched to any gene: 7. CDR3 sequence: CSAELAGETYEQYF. As DNA, the CDR3 is TGCAGCGCAGAACTAGCGGGGGAAACCTACGAGCAGTACTTC.

This clone was observed a handful of times. This sequence joins TRBV4-2 and TRBJ2-3; 7 bases fit TRBD1. The CDR3 length is 17 residues. The V segment lost 0 bases and the J segment 1 base; nucleotides outside the gene matches: 7. The germline CDR1 and CDR2 sequences are LGHNA and YNFKEQ. The CDR3 reads CASSQDLTGVRTDTQYF. CDR3 bases: TGTGCCAGCAGCCAAGACCTAACAGGGGTGCGCACAGATACGCAGTATTTT.

Here the CDR3 reads CASSPGQGSRLYNEQFF. The CDR3 DNA is TGTGCCAGCAGTCCGGGACAGGGGAGTCGTTTATACAATGAGCAGTTCTTC. V is TRBV28 and J is TRBJ2-1, with TRBD1 matching 10 bases. The V and J ends lost 5 bases and 4 bases, in that order; junction bases with no gene match: 11. Germline CDR1 is MDHEN and CDR2 is SYDVKM. The CDR3 runs to 17 residues.

This chain links TRBV16 with TRBJ2-3; TRBD1 might be the D (6 bases). The CDR3 length is 15 residues. Germline lookup yields CDR1 KGHSY and CDR2 FQNENV. The V and J ends lost 0 bases and 1 base respectively, with 8 bases between them. The CDR3 loop reads CASSQSGGGTDTQYF. The CDR3 coding sequence is TGTGCCAGCAGCCAATCAGGGGGTGGCACAGATACGCAGTATTTT.

This clone was seen just once. This sequence joins TRBV10-3 and TRBJ1-4, with D perhaps matching TRBD1 (5 bases). Germline V gene sequence: CDR1 ENHRY, CDR2 SYGVKD. The V gene lost 4 bases and the J gene lost 8 bases, with 20 bases spanning the gap. The CDR3 is 16 amino acids. CDR3 sequence (DNA): TGTGCCATCAGTGCCTCCCTCCAGGGAGGGGAGGAAAAACTGTTTTTT. It codes for CAISASLQGGEEKLFF.

The chain carries TRBV7-9 and TRBJ1-1; D may be TRBD1 (5 bases). From germline, CDR1 is SEHNR and CDR2 FQNEAQ (reference sequence). V was clipped by 8 bases and J by 0 bases, with 7 bases between them. The CDR3 sequence is 12 residues long. The CDR3 coding sequence is TGTGCCAGCGGCAGGGTGAACACTGAAGCTTTCTTT. Translating it yields CASGRVNTEAFF.

CDR3 sequence reads: CASSLAGWAASTDTQYF. CDR3 in DNA: TGTGCCAGCAGCTTAGCAGGTTGGGCAGCTAGCACAGATACGCAGTATTTT. This chain joins TRBV7-9 and TRBJ2-3; no clear D. The germline gives CDR1 SEHNR, CDR2 FQNEAQ (reference sequence). V was shortened by 0 bases and J by 0 bases, with 13 bases between the two germline ends. This CDR3 contains 17 residues.

The chain joins TRBV7-6 to TRBJ2-2; no clear D. This CDR3 comprises 13 residues. Trimming shortened V by 2 bases and J by 6 bases, and 7 bases separated the two germline ends. Germline CDR1 reads SGHVS; CDR2 reads FNYEAQ. The CDR3 sequence: CASSLLGAGELFF. The CDR3 coding sequence is TGTGCCAGCAGCTTACTGGGTGCCGGGGAGCTGTTTTTT.

This clone was seen more than once but under ten times. The V and J genes are TRBV18 and TRBJ2-4; a possible D gene is TRBD1 (6 bases). Trimming removed 0 bases at V and 1 base at J, with 10 bases between. In germline, CDR1 is KGHSH, CDR2 LQKENI. The CDR3 spans 16 residues. CDR3 loop: CASSPPGAWAKNIQYF. The CDR3, as DNA: TGTGCCAGCTCACCACCGGGGGCCTGGGCCAAAAACATTCAGTACTTC.